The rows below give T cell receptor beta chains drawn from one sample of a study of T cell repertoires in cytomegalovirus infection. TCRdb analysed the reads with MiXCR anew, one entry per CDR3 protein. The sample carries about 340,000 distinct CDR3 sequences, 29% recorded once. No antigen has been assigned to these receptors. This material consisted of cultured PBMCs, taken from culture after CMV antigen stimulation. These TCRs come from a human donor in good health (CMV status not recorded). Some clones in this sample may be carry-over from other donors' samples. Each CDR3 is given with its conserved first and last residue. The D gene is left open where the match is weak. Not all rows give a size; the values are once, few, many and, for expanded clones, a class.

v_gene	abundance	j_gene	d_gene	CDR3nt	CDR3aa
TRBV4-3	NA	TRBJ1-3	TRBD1	TGCGCCAGCAGTCGTTCCTTCGGGACAGACTCTGGAAACACCATATATTTT	CASSRSFGTDSGNTIYF
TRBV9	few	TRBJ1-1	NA	TGTGCCAGCAGCGTAGGTATGGGAGCGGAGACTGCTTTCTTT	CASSVGMGAETAFF
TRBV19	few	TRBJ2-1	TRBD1	TGTGCCAGTAGTCTAGACAGGGGGCATTACAATGAGCAGTTCTTC	CASSLDRGHYNEQFF
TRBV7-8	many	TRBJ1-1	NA	TGTGCCAGCAGCTTAGAGCCCAGAGGGAACACTGAAGCTTTCTTT	CASSLEPRGNTEAFF
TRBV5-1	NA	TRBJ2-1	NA	TGCGCCAGCAGCTTTCCTCAGGACAGAAGCTCCTACAATGAGCAGTTCTTC	CASSFPQDRSSYNEQFF
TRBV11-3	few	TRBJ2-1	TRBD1	TGTGCCAGCAGCTTAGGTTTAGGACAGGGGGGCGTAGACTCCTACAATGAGCAGTTCTTC	CASSLGLGQGGVDSYNEQFF
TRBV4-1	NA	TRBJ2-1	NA	TGCGCCAGCAGCCAAGGGGACTCGAGCTCCTACAATGAGCAGTTCTTC	CASSQGDSSSYNEQFF
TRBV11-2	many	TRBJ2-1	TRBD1	TGTGCCAGCAGCTTAGATGCAGGGACAGGAACCTACAATGAGCAGTTCTTC	CASSLDAGTGTYNEQFF
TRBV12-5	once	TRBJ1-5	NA	TGTGCTAGTGCTTCTAGGGGGGTGAATCAGCCCCAGCATTTT	CASASRGVNQPQHF
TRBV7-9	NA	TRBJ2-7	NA	TGTGCCAGCAGCTTGGCCCGGCAGGGTCCCTACGAGCAGTACTTC	CASSLARQGPYEQYF
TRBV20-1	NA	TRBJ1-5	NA	TGCAGTGCTAGAGATCCTTCGACAGGCTCAACTCAGCCCCAGCATTTT	CSARDPSTGSTQPQHF
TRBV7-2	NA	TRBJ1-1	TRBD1	TGTGCCAGCAGCCGAGACAGGGGGCATGCTTTCTTT	CASSRDRGHAFF
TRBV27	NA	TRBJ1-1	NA	TGTGCCAGCAGTTTCAACGGTGAAAACACTGAAGCTTTCTTT	CASSFNGENTEAFF
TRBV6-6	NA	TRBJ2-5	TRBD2	TGTGCCAGCAGCCTCGATCGGGGGGGGCAAGAGACCCAGTACTTC	CASSLDRGGQETQYF
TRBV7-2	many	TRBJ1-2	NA	TGTGCCAGCAGCCCCGGGAGCCATTCCTATGGCTACACCTTC	CASSPGSHSYGYTF
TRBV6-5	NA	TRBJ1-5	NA	TGTGCCAGCAGTTACTCGTTCGGGAGTTTAGAGCCCCAGCATTTT	CASSYSFGSLEPQHF
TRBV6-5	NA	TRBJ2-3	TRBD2	TGTGCCAGCAGGGGTATTAGACTAGCGGGCACAGATACGCAGTATTTT	CASRGIRLAGTDTQYF
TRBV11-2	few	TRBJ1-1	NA	TGTGCCAGCATGGAATACGGCACGAACACTGAAGCTTTCTTT	CASMEYGTNTEAFF
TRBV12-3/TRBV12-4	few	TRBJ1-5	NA	TGTGCCAGCAGTTTAGCGCCAGGAGCGAATCAGCCCCAGCATTTT	CASSLAPGANQPQHF
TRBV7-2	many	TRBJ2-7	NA	TGTGCCAGCAGCTCCCCAAGGTCCTACGAGCAGTACTTC	CASSSPRSYEQYF
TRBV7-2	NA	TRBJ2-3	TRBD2	TGTGCCAGCAGCTTAGCTCGACTAGCGGGAGATGGGGCACTCACAGATACGCAGTATTTT	CASSLARLAGDGALTDTQYF
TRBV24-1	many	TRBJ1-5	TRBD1	TGTGCCACCAAGGGGGCCAATCAGCCCCAGCATTTT	CATKGANQPQHF
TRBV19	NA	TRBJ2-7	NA	TGTGCCAGTAGCCGGACGACCCACTCCTACGAGCAGTACTTC	CASSRTTHSYEQYF
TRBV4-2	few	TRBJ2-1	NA	TGTGCCAGCAGCCTATCGGACTCGTCCTACAATGAGCAGTTCTTC	CASSLSDSSYNEQFF
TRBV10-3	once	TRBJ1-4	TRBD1	TGTGCCATCAGTGAGCGGCAGGGGGAGGGTGAAAAACTGTTTTTT	CAISERQGEGEKLFF
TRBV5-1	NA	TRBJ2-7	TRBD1	TGCGCCAGCAGCACTGTTGATGGGGACAGGGGCGAGCAGTACTTC	CASSTVDGDRGEQYF
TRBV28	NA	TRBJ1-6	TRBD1	TGTGCCAGCAGTTTAGGGACAGGGGAGAATTCACCCCTCCACTTT	CASSLGTGENSPLHF
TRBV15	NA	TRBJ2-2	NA	TGTGCCACCAGCAGTACGGTAAACACCGGGGAGCTGTTTTTT	CATSSTVNTGELFF
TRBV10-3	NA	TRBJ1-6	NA	TGTGCCAGCCGGGACACCGAGCCCCTCCACTTT	CASRDTEPLHF
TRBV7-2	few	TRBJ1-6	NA	TGTGCCAGCAGCTTAGTCGGATCCCGCTACTATAATTCACCCCTCCACTTT	CASSLVGSRYYNSPLHF
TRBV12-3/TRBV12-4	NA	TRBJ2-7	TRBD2	TGTGCCAGCAGGGGACCGGGACTAGCGGGAGAGGTGCAGTACTTC	CASRGPGLAGEVQYF
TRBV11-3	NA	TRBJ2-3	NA	TGTGCCAGCAGCACCGCCAGACAGACTACGCAGTATTTT	CASSTARQTTQYF
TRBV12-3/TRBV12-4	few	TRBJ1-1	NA	TGTGCCAGCAGTTTAGCGGGGACGACGGAAGCTTTCTTT	CASSLAGTTEAFF
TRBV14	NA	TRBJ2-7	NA	TGTGCCAGCAGCAGAGATTTGAGGGACTACGAGCAGTACTTC	CASSRDLRDYEQYF
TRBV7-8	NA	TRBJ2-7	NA	TGTGCCAGCAGCTTGGGGCCAGCTGGAGAGCAGTACTTC	CASSLGPAGEQYF
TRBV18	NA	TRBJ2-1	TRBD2	TGTGCCAGCTCACCATCTGGACTAGCGGGAACAAGCTCCTACAATGAGCAGTTCTTC	CASSPSGLAGTSSYNEQFF
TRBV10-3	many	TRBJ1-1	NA	TGTGCCATCAGTGAAAGTACAGGGCACACTGAAGCTTTCTTT	CAISESTGHTEAFF
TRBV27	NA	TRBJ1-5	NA	TGTGCCAGCAGTTTATGGCGGACCAATCAGCCCCAGCATTTT	CASSLWRTNQPQHF
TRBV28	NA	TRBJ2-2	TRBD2	TGTGCCAGCACCATAGCGGGTGCGAACACCGGGGAGCTGTTTTTT	CASTIAGANTGELFF
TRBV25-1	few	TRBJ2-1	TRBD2	TGTGCCAGCAGAGCGGGAGGGCCCCCCTACAATGAGCAGTTCTTC	CASRAGGPPYNEQFF
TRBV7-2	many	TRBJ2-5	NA	TGTGCCAGCAGATTCGGGGGCCCCTTGGGGGAGACCCAGTACTTC	CASRFGGPLGETQYF
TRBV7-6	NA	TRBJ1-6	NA	TGTGCCAGCAGCCGATCGGGACTGTCGAATAATTCACCCCTCCACTTT	CASSRSGLSNNSPLHF
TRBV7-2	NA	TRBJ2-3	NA	TGTGCCAGCAGTACAGGGCCCCCGTCTGGCACAGATACGCAGTATTTT	CASSTGPPSGTDTQYF
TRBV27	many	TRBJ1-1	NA	TGTGCCAGCAGTTTAGGTGGAAGGGGCACTGAAGCTTTCTTT	CASSLGGRGTEAFF
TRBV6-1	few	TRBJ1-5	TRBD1	TGTGCCAGCAGCCAAGGGGGCCCCAATCAGCCCCAGCATTTT	CASSQGGPNQPQHF
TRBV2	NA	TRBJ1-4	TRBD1	TGTGCCAGCAGTCAAAGGACAGGGAAGGTGGAACTGTTTTTT	CASSQRTGKVELFF
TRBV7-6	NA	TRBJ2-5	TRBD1	TGTGCCAGTATGAGGGACAGGGATCTCGTCATCGAAGAGACCCAGTACTTC	CASMRDRDLVIEETQYF
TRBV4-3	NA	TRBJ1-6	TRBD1	TGCGCCAGCAGCCAAGTAAAGGGTCCCGACAGGGTCCCTTTTTTCTCCTATAATTCACCCCTCCACTTT	CASSQVKGPDRVPFFSYNSPLHF
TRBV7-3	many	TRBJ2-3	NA	TGTGCCAGCAGCTTAAAGTCCAGGGGAGCAGATACGCAGTATTTT	CASSLKSRGADTQYF
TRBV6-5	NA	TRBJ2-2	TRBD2	TGTGCCAGCAGTCGTGGACTAGCGGGGGGCCCGAACACCGGGGAGCTGTTTTTT	CASSRGLAGGPNTGELFF
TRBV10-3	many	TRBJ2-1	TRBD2	TGTGCCATCAGTGAGTCGACTGGACTAGCAGGCAATGAGCAGTTCTTC	CAISESTGLAGNEQFF
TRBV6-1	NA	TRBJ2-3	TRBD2	TGTGCCAGTTTAGCGGGAGGCGGTACAGATACGCAGTATTTT	CASLAGGGTDTQYF